The 27 T cell receptor beta chains presented below share a single source sample, sequenced in a study of T cell changes during pregnancy in multiple sclerosis. Here immunoSEQ multiplex PCR was the method, and the copy in TCRdb shows in-frame clones only, minus some. Among tens of thousands of clones listed, roughly nine tenths were seen once. The source was peripheral blood, collected in the third trimester of pregnancy. The receptors derive from a female donor in good health, enrolled as a control in a pregnancy study.

The V and J genes are TRBV12-5 and TRBJ2-7, with TRBD1 matching 10 bases. Trimming cost V 6 bases and J 2 bases; bases outside gene matches: 4. The CDR3 is made up of 14 amino acids. Germline CDR1 reads LGHNT; CDR2 reads FRNRAP. The CDR3 nucleotides are TGTGCTAGTGGCCCCGGGACAGGGGCCTACGAGCAGTACTTC. It translates to CASGPGTGAYEQYF.

The CDR3 spells CSARPSGYTF. CDR3 nucleotides: TGCAGTGCTAGACCGAGTGGCTACACCTTC. J is TRBJ1-2 and V is TRBV20-1; D is undetermined. The CDR3 sequence is 10 residues long. V lost 2 bases and J 7 bases, leaving 5 bases between the germline ends. In germline, CDR1 is DFQATT, CDR2 SNEGSKA (reference sequence).

Of note for this clone: This sample also contains other DNA sequences that code for the same CDR3. The CDR3 loop is CASSLSRANYGYTF. DNA of the CDR3: TGTGCCAGCAGTTTATCCAGGGCGAACTATGGCTACACCTTC. The chain joins TRBV27 to TRBJ1-2; tentative D call: TRBD1 (5 bases). The CDR3 length is 14 residues. Germline CDR1 MNHEY, CDR2 SMNVEV (reference sequence). The ends were cut back, 0 bases at V and 2 bases at J, with 7 bases in the middle.

The chain links TRBV27 to TRBJ2-3, with TRBD2 matching 7 bases. Germline lookup yields CDR1 MNHEY and CDR2 SMNVEV (reference sequence). The trim removed 0 bases at V and 2 bases at J, leaving 5 bases unmatched. The CDR3 length is 16 residues. The CDR3 coding sequence is TGTGCCAGCAGTTTATCCCTAGCGGTAAACACAGATACGCAGTATTTT. This encodes CASSLSLAVNTDTQYF.

V gene TRBV4-3 combines with J gene TRBJ2-5; 12 nucleotides match TRBD2. The CDR3 is 17 residues long. The V segment lost 1 base and the J segment 7 bases; nucleotides outside the gene matches: 10. Germline V gene data show CDR1 as LGHNA and CDR2 as YSLEER. The CDR3 DNA reads as TGCGCCAGCAGCCAAGGGACCCTAGCGGGGGGGCGTGGGACCCAGTACTTC. Its protein is CASSQGTLAGGRGTQYF.

CDR3 sequence reads: CASSSGLAEISYEQYF. CDR3 sequence (DNA): TGTGCCAGCAGCTCCGGACTAGCGGAAATCTCCTACGAGCAGTACTTC. V and J are TRBV5-6 and TRBJ2-7, with 10 bases that match TRBD2. In germline, CDR1 is SGHDT, CDR2 YYEEEE. The CDR3 length is 16 residues. J lost 0 bases, V lost 3 bases, and 6 bases had no gene match.

The chain links TRBV14 to TRBJ2-3; 9 positions match TRBD2. The CDR3 is 16 residues long. V lost 2 bases to trimming and J lost 1 base; unmatched junction nucleotides: 4. Germline V gene lookup returns CDR1 SGHDN and CDR2 FVKESK. The CDR3: CASSQLAGKRTDTQYF. In nucleotides, the CDR3 is TGTGCCAGCAGCCAACTAGCGGGGAAACGCACAGATACGCAGTATTTT.

This sequence joins TRBV27 and TRBJ1-6; D ambiguous. V was pared by 4 bases and J by 3 bases, with 13 bases between. Germline V gene lookup returns CDR1 MNHEY and CDR2 SMNVEV (reference sequence). This CDR3 is 16 amino acids long. CDR3 bases: TGTGCCAGCAGTTCTCCAGTGAGGGACTATAATTCACCCCTCCACTTT. Translated, it gives CASSSPVRDYNSPLHF.

The V gene is TRBV30, the J gene TRBJ2-1; tentatively, D is TRBD2 (6 bases). CDR1 and CDR2 (germline): GTSNPN, SVGIG (reference sequence). This CDR3 has 14 residues. V lost 3 bases and J lost 6, with 15 bases in between. CDR3 in DNA: TGTGCCTGGAGGGTTAGCGGAGGCTCCAATGAGCAGTTCTTC. Its translation: CAWRVSGGSNEQFF. Combining the CDR3 with reference TRBV30 and TRBJ2-1 gives the whole variable domain SQTIHQWPATLVQPVGSPLSLECTVEGTSNPNLYWYRQAAGRGLQLLFYSVGIGQISSEVPQNLSASRPQDRQFILSSKKLLLSDSGFYLCAWRVSGGSNEQFFGPGTRLTVL.

The chain joins TRBV19 to TRBJ2-3; D is unclear. The CDR3 extends over 14 amino acids. Trimming removed 4 bases from V and 3 bases from J, with 11 bases in between. Germline V gene sequence: CDR1 LNHDA, CDR2 SQIVND (reference sequence). CDR3 region: CASSTPVRTDTQYF. The DNA for the CDR3 is TGTGCCAGTAGTACCCCGGTCCGGACAGATACGCAGTATTTT.

The chain recombines TRBV5-4 with TRBJ1-6, with D maybe TRBD1 (5 bases). Germline V gives CDR1 SGHNT, CDR2 YYREEE (reference sequence). This CDR3 contains 16 residues. Trimming stripped 0 bases from V and 10 bases from J, with 17 bases between. The CDR3 DNA reads as TGTGCCAGCAGCTTGGAGGATGGCAGGGAAGGGTCACCCCTCCACTTT. Protein sequence: CASSLEDGREGSPLHF.

The gene calls are TRBV5-4 and TRBJ1-2, with TRBD1 as a possible D gene (6 bases). The length of the CDR3 is 11 residues. The germline V and J ends were trimmed by 5 bases and 7 bases, with 9 bases remaining between them. The germline V gene encodes CDR1 SGHNT and CDR2 YYREEE (reference sequence). CDR3 amino acids: CASSSGAGYTF. CDR3 DNA: TGTGCCAGCAGTTCAGGGGCTGGCTACACCTTC. The variable domain in full, with the rest retrieved from reference TRBV5-4 and TRBJ1-2, is ETGVTQSPTHLIKTRGQQVTLRCSSQSGHNTVSWYQQALGQGPQFIFQYYREEENGRGNFPPRFSGLQFPNYSSELNVNALELDDSALYLCASSSGAGYTFGSGTRLTVV.

The chain carries TRBV29-1 and TRBJ2-2; a weak D match, TRBD1 (6 bases). Germline V gives CDR1 SQVTM, CDR2 ANQGSEA. The V gene lost 2 bases and the J gene lost 4 bases, with 11 bases spanning the gap. There are 14 residues in the CDR3. The CDR3 bases are TGCAGCGTTGAAACGGGACAAGTCACCGGGGAGCTGTTTTTT. Residues: CSVETGQVTGELFF.

The chain couples TRBV5-4 to TRBJ2-3, with D hard to call. Trimming shortened V by 3 bases and J by 4 bases, and 9 bases separated the two germline ends. There are 13 residues in the CDR3. CDR1 is SGHNT and CDR2 is YYREEE in the germline V gene (reference sequence). The DNA of the CDR3 is TGTGCCAGCAGCTGGGCGTGGGCAGATACGCAGTATTTT. Protein: CASSWAWADTQYF.

The V gene is TRBV28, the J gene TRBJ1-1; a possible D gene is TRBD1 (5 bases). V lost 6 bases to trimming and J lost 3 bases, with 14 bases between them. Per germline, CDR1 MDHEN and CDR2 SYDVKM. The CDR3 consists of 14 residues. Here the CDR3 reads CASSPGAGDTEAFF. The DNA for the CDR3 is TGTGCCAGCAGCCCCGGGGCGGGGGACACTGAAGCTTTCTTT.

This CDR3 is CASSPPTRSGNTIYF. CDR3 nucleotide sequence: TGTGCCAGCTCACCACCCACACGCTCTGGAAACACCATATATTTT. The V call is TRBV18, the J call TRBJ1-3; no reliable D call. The CDR3 length is 15 residues. Trimming cost V 0 bases and J 0 bases, with 6 bases left between them. The germline V gene encodes CDR1 KGHSH and CDR2 LQKENI.

The rearrangement uses TRBV10-3 and TRBJ2-1; the D gene is possibly TRBD2 (6 bases). Germline V lookup: CDR1 ENHRY, CDR2 SYGVKD. Trimming cost V 2 bases and J 5 bases, with 13 bases left between them. This CDR3 spans 15 amino acids. The DNA for the CDR3 is TGTGCCATCAGTGAGAGGGAGGCCCACCACAATGAGCAGTTCTTC. It specifies CAISEREAHHNEQFF.

The J gene is TRBJ2-7, the V gene TRBV29-1, with D possibly TRBD2 on 6 matching bases. Germline V gene lookup returns CDR1 SQVTM and CDR2 ANQGSEA. The V gene lost 8 bases and the J gene lost 8 bases, with 25 bases spanning the gap. The length of the CDR3 is 14 residues. CDR3 in DNA: TGCAGCCCAACTTCCTGCGGGAAGGGTAGTAAGCAGTACTTC. Its translation is CSPTSCGKGSKQYF.

The CDR3: CASSLGGSGSAYGYTF. The CDR3 DNA is TGCGCCAGCAGCTTGGGAGGTTCAGGGTCGGCCTATGGCTACACCTTC. The chain couples TRBV5-1 to TRBJ1-2; tentatively, D is TRBD1 (5 bases). Trimming took off 0 bases at V and 4 bases at J, with 16 bases between the two ends. The germline CDR1 and CDR2 sequences are SGHRS and YFSETQ. This CDR3 comprises 16 residues.

The chain recombines TRBV28 with TRBJ1-2; D unresolved. Between the trimmed V and J ends, which lost 3 bases and 5 bases, there was a span of 4 bases. CDR3 length equals 11 residues. Germline V gene lookup returns CDR1 MDHEN and CDR2 SYDVKM. Here the CDR3 reads CASSFPYGYTF. The CDR3 bases are TGTGCCAGCAGTTTTCCTTATGGCTACACCTTC.

CDR3 protein: CASSQGWQGEGAGEKLFF. The CDR3 bases are TGTGCCAGCAGCCAGGGATGGCAGGGAGAAGGAGCGGGTGAAAAACTGTTTTTT. The genes are TRBV4-2 and TRBJ1-4; D may be TRBD1 (5 bases). V lost 3 bases, J lost 7 bases, and 24 bases lay in between. Looked up from germline, CDR1 is LGHNA and CDR2 is YNFKEQ. This CDR3 is 18 amino acids long.

The chain uses TRBV11-2 and TRBJ2-7; weak D call: TRBD1 (5 bases). Germline V gives CDR1 SGHAT, CDR2 FQNNGV. The length of the CDR3 is 12 residues. V dropped 6 bases and J dropped 2 bases, with 8 bases sitting between them. The chain's CDR3 is CASSLGAYEQYF. Written as DNA, the CDR3 is TGTGCCAGCAGTCTAGGGGCCTACGAGCAGTACTTC.

The J gene is TRBJ2-7, the V gene TRBV10-3; 11 nucleotides align to TRBD1. Per the germline V gene, CDR1 is ENHRY and CDR2 is SYGVKD. With V trimmed by 4 bases and J by 4 bases, 3 bases remained unmatched. CDR3 size: 14 residues. CDR3: CAISGRDRGYEQYF. DNA of the CDR3: TGTGCCATCAGTGGCCGGGACAGGGGGTACGAGCAGTACTTC.

The chain couples TRBV5-6 to TRBJ2-2; a weak D match, TRBD1 (6 bases). CDR1 and CDR2 (germline): SGHDT, YYEEEE. The CDR3 consists of 17 residues. Trimming stripped 5 bases from V and 1 base from J, with 18 bases between. The CDR3 coding sequence is TGTGCCAGCAGTTGGACAGTTACTCTCCGGAACACCGGGGAGCTGTTTTTT. The encoded protein is CASSWTVTLRNTGELFF. Variable domain in full (rest from reference TRBV5-6 and TRBJ2-2): DAGVTQSPTHLIKTRGQQVTLRCSPKSGHDTVSWYQQALGQGPQFIFQYYEEEERQRGNFPDRFSGHQFPNYSSELNVNALLLGDSALYLCASSWTVTLRNTGELFFGEGSRLTVL.

V and J are TRBV21-1 and TRBJ1-1. TRBV21-1 is termed a pseudogene. The CDR3 loop spans 15 amino acids. DNA of the CDR3: TGTGCCAGCAGCGATCATCCAGGGACTGGGACTGAAGCTTTCTTT. Protein sequence: CASSDHPGTGTEAFF.

This chain links TRBV15 with TRBJ2-7; D is unclear. Trimming took off 8 bases at V and 2 bases at J, with 10 bases between the two ends. The CDR3 has 12 amino acids. From germline, CDR1 is LNHNV and CDR2 YYDKDF (reference sequence). The CDR3 here is CATHSPPYEQYF. The CDR3 DNA reads TGTGCCACCCACAGCCCCCCCTACGAGCAGTACTTC.

The genes are TRBV7-6 and TRBJ1-3; D perhaps matches TRBD1 (5 bases). V lost 10 bases and J lost 0, with 13 bases in between. Per germline, CDR1 SGHVS and CDR2 FNYEAQ. The CDR3 consists of 14 residues. CDR3 loop: CAISTGHSGNTIYF. The DNA of the CDR3 is TGTGCCATCTCCACAGGTCACTCTGGAAACACCATATATTTT. The full variable domain, its missing parts supplied by reference TRBV7-6 and TRBJ1-3, is GAGVSQSPRYKVTKRGQDVALRCDPISGHVSLYWYRQALGQGPEFLTYFNYEAQQDKSGLPNDRFSAERPEGSISTLTIQRTEQRDSAMYRCAISTGHSGNTIYFGEGSWLTVV.